The entry below describes one TCR beta chain. The data derive from a study of shared clonotypes between healthy human individuals. Assay: immunoSEQ multiplex PCR; the TCRdb copy retains only in-frame clones and omits some. The top ten clones hold about a third of a sample with approximately 710,000 clones, roughly 88% of them seen once. V shed 2 bases and J shed 4 bases, with 15 bases lying between them. The CDR3 covers 15 residues. The germline gives CDR1 MNHEY, CDR2 SVGAGI. The sample consisted of memory CD8+ T cells from PBMCs. Indicated subset: CD45RO+ cells pooled with CCR7-negative TemRA cells. The receptor's source is a man younger than 35 in good health. Some clones in this sample may be carry-over from other donors' samples. The chain links TRBV6-5 to TRBJ2-7; D perhaps matches TRBD2 (6 bases). CDR3 nucleotides: TGTGCCAGCAGTTACCCACCGGGCGGGGTTTACGAGCAGTACTTC. This codes for CASSYPPGGVYEQYF.